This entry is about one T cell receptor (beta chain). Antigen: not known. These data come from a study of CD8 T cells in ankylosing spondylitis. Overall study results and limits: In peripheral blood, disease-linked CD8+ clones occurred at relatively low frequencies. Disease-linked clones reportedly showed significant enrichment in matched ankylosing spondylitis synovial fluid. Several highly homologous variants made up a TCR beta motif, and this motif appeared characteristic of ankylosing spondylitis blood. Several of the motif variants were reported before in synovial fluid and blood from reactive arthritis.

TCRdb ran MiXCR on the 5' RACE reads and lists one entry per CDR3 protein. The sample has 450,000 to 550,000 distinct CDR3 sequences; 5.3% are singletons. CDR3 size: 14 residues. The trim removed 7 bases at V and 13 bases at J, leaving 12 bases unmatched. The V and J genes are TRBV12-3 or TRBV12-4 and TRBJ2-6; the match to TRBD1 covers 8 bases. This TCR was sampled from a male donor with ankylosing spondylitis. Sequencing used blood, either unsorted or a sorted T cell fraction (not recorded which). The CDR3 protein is CASTRQGLSGVLTF. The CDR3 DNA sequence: TGTGCCAGCACTAGACAGGGGTTATCCGGAGTCCTGACTTTC.